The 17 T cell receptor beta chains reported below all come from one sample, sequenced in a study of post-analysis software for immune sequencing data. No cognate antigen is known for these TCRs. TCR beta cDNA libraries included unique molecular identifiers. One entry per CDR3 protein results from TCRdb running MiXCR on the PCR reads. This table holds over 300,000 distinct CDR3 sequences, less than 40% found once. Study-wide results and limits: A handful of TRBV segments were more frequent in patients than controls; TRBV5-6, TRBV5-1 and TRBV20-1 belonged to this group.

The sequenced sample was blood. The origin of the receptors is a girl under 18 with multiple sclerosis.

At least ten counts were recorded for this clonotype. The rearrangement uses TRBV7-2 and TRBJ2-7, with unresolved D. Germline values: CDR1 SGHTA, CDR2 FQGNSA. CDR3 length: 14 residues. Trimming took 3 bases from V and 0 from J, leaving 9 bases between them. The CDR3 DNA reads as TGTGCCAGCAGCTTTGGCAGTAGCTCCTACGAGCAGTACTTC. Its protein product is CASSFGSSSYEQYF.

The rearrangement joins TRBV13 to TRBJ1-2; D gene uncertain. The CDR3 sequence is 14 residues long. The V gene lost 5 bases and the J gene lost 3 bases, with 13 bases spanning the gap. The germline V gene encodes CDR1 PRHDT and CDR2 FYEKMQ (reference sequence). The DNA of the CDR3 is TGTGCCAGCAGCGCCAATTGGCTCCACTATGGCTACACCTTC. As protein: CASSANWLHYGYTF.

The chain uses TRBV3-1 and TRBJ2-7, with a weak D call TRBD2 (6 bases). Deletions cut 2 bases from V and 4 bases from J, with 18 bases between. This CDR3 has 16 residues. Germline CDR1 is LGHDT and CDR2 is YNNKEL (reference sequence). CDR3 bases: TGTGCCAGCAGCCAATCTATTGCGGGGAGGAGGTACGAGCAGTACTTC. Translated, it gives CASSQSIAGRRYEQYF.

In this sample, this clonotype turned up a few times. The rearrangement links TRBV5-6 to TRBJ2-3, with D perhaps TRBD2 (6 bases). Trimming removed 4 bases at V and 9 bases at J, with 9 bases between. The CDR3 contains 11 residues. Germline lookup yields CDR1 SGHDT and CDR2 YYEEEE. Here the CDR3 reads CASSQSGTQYF. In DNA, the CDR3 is TGTGCCAGCAGCCAGAGCGGGACGCAGTATTTT.

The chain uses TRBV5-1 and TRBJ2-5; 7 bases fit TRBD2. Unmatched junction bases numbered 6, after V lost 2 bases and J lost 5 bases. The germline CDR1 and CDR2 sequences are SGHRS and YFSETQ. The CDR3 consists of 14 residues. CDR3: CASSFLGGEETQYF. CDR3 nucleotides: TGCGCCAGCAGCTTCTTGGGAGGGGAGGAGACCCAGTACTTC.

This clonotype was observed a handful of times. The CDR3 DNA is TGTGCCAGCAGCGCCACTAGAGGGTCAAGATATGCTATCGGGGAGCTGTTTTTT. This codes for CASSATRGSRYAIGELFF. J is TRBJ2-2 and V is TRBV11-2; possibly TRBD2 for D (5 bases). Trimming cost V 5 bases and J 7 bases, with 26 bases left between them. Germline loops: CDR1 SGHAT, CDR2 FQNNGV. CDR3 length equals 18 residues.

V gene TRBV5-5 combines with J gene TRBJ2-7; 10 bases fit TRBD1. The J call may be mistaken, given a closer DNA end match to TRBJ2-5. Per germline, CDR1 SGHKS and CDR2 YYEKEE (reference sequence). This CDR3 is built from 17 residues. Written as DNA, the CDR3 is TGTGCCAGCAGCCCGGTCGGGACAGGGGCATTCCAAGAGACCCAGTACTTC. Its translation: CASSPVGTGAFQETQYF.

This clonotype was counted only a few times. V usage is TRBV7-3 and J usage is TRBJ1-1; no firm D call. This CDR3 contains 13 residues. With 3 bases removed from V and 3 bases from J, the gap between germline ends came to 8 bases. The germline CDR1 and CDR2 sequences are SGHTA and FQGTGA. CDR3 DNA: TGTGCCAGCAGCTTTTCGGACTACACTGAAGCTTTCTTT. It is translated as CASSFSDYTEAFF.

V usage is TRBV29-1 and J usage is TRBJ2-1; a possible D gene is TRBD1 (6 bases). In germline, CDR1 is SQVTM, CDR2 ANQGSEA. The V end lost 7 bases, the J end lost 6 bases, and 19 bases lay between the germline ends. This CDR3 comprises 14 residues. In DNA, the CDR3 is TGCAGCGCAGATCCAGGGGAGAAGGTCAATGAGCAGTTCTTC. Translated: CSADPGEKVNEQFF.

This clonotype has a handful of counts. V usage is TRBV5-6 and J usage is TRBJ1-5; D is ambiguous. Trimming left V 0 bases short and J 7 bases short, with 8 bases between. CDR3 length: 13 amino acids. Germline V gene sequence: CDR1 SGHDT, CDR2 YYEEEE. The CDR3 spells CASSLGVFQPQHF. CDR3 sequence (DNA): TGTGCCAGCAGCTTGGGGGTATTCCAGCCCCAGCATTTT. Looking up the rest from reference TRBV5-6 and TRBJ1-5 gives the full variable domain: DAGVTQSPTHLIKTRGQQVTLRCSPKSGHDTVSWYQQALGQGPQFIFQYYEEEERQRGNFPDRFSGHQFPNYSSELNVNALLLGDSALYLCASSLGVFQPQHFGDGTRLSIL.

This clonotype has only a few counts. In DNA form, the CDR3 reads TGTGCCAGCAGTCCCTCGGGGCAGAGCTCCTACGAGCAGTACTTC. It is translated as CASSPSGQSSYEQYF. The V gene is TRBV12-3 or TRBV12-4, the J gene TRBJ2-7; TRBD1 or TRBD2 may be the D gene (5 bases each). The germline V and J ends were trimmed by 5 bases and 0 bases, with 14 bases remaining between them. This CDR3 contains 15 residues.

This CDR3 reads CASGPGRTSGEETQYF. The CDR3, as DNA: TGCGCCAGCGGCCCCGGACGGACTAGCGGTGAAGAGACCCAGTACTTC. This sequence joins TRBV4-3 and TRBJ2-5; TRBD2 matches 10 bases. Germline lookup yields CDR1 LGHNA and CDR2 YSLEER. The junction had 12 bases not matched to a gene; V was cut back by 8 bases and J by 3 bases. This CDR3 region has 16 residues.

This CDR3 reads CASSTGQDGTQHF. CDR3 bases: TGTGCCAGCAGTACCGGACAGGATGGTACGCAGCATTTT. The chain has TRBV28 and TRBJ1-5; 7 bases align to TRBD1. Trimming at V came to 5 bases and at J to 13 bases, leaving 11 bases not matched to a gene. Germline V CDR1 and CDR2: MDHEN, SYDVKM. This CDR3 contains 13 residues.

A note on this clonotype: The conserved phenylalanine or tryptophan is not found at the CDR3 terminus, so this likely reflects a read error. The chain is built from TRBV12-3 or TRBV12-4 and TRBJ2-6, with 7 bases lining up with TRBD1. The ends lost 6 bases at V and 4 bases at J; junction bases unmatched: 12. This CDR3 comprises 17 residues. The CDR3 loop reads CASRPQGRLIGANVLTC. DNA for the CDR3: TGTGCCAGCAGGCCACAGGGGCGCCTAATAGGGGCCAACGTCCTGACTTGC.

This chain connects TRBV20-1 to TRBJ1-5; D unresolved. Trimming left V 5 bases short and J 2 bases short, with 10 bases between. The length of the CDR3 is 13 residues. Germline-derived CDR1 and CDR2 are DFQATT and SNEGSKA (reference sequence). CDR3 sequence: CSALTSGNQPQHF. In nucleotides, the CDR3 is TGCAGTGCTCTGACTTCGGGCAATCAGCCCCAGCATTTT.

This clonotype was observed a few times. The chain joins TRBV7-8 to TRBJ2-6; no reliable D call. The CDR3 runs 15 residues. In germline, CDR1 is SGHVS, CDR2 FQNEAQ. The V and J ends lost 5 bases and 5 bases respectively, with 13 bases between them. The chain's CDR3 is CASSARRSWANVLTF. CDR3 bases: TGTGCCAGCAGCGCCCGGCGTAGCTGGGCCAACGTCCTGACTTTC.

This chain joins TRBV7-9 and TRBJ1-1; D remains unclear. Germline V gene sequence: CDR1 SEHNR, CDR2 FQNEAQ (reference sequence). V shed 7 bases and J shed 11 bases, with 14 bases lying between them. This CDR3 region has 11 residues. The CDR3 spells CASILLGSAFF. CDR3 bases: TGTGCCAGCATCCTTTTAGGATCGGCTTTCTTT.